This section outlines one T cell receptor (beta chain) sequence together with its context. The antigen this receptor binds is unknown. It has no much larger one-base neighbor in the sample; base qualities were not kept. The data were obtained in a study of blood T cell repertoires in COVID-19 (dated by TCRdb to the early 2020s). Background for the entire study: Samples from collaborators originated in the United States, Italy and Spain and spanned both the acute and convalescent phases of COVID-19. The material from the prospective study consisted of cDNA or gDNA derived from T cells, B-cell-depleted T cells, or PBMCs. Subjects who had been exposed to COVID-19, were actively infected with it, or had recovered from it provided the deeply sampled blood TCRbeta repertoires that made up the dataset. The repertoires were released in a freely available public database meant as a resource for research on the immune response to SARS-CoV-2. The samples were drawn from the first 160 participants of the ongoing ImmuneRACE study and from 950 to 1,500 subjects provided by 6 global collaborators. Nearly every sample came with metadata listing a de-identified subject ID, COVID-19 status, age in years and sex. Where HLA class I and class II types were available, the types were taken from metadata supplied by the sample provider, not from assay-based typing.

The paper as a whole reports these results and caveats: Clinical and demographic metadata were provided uncurated, with the amount varying by source and participant.

Trimming accounts for 5 bases at V and 6 bases at J, while the number of junction bases matched to no gene is 7. From its cysteine to its phenylalanine, the CDR3 spans 15 amino acids. Just CDR3 DNA is preserved here, 45 bases in frame from base 1. CDR1 and CDR2, looked up from the germline V gene (reference sequence), are SEHNR and FQNEAQ. TCRbeta CDR3 regions were amplified from genomic DNA by means of the immunoSEQ Assay, a bias-controlled multiplex PCR. The study's own analysis went as follows. The number of nucleated cells in each sample was estimated by amplification of reference gene primers within the assay. To quantify the absolute abundance of each unique TCRbeta CDR3 rearrangement, sequence reads were collapsed and filtered. For each sample, productive Simpson clonality was calculated by taking the square root of Simpson's diversity index across productive rearrangements. What TCRdb holds here is the immuneACCESS table cut down to in-frame rearrangements. Part of the clones is not present; checked against another copy, under half of the missing clones reflect an unresolved V gene, and the others are unexplained. V, J and clone size reflect that table, while D and trimming were determined from the DNA. Within this sample are about 370,000 clones, with 87% of them counted one time only. Over 9.5% of the sample is in the top ten clones.

At one collaborating source in Seattle, patients were enrolled during active infection and were followed longitudinally through the course of disease. The collaborating institutions used their own protocols to collect whole blood in K2EDTA tubes. For TCRbeta analysis, collaborators shipped samples as frozen whole blood, isolated PBMCs, or DNA extracted from either of those sample types. The source is a woman younger than 45 with COVID-19, enrolled during active disease. The sequence joins TRBV7-9 to TRBJ1-6; 7 nucleotides in the junction match TRBD1. Sequenced input: peripheral blood. The CDR3 region has the sequence CASSEGASLNSPLHF. The bases are TGTGCCAGCAGCGAGGGGGCCTCTCTTAATTCACCCCTCCACTTT. When the CDR3 is completed using the reference TRBV7-9 and TRBJ1-6 genes on either side, the full variable domain is DTGVSQNPRHKITKRGQNVTFRCDPISEHNRLYWYRQTLGQGPEFLTYFQNEAQLEKSRLLSDRFSAERPKGSFSTLEIQRTEQGDSAMYLCASSEGASLNSPLHFGNGTRLTVT.